These 19 T cell receptor beta chains were all obtained from the same sample, sequenced in a study of T cells after yellow fever vaccination (dated by TCRdb to the late 2010s). Library prep was done by 5' RACE. Sequenced using an Illumina HiSeq 2500. Using fastp trimming at Q25 and MiXCR clonotype assembly, TCRdb reanalyzed the public sequencing data and kept in-frame beta chains. Rows with a matching CDR3 protein are joined into one entry that keeps the most common DNA and genes. The sample table contains about 350,000 distinct CDR3 sequences; only one count was recorded for roughly 7.5% of them. In total, the top ten clones hold 17% of the sample. The intended sense of this specimen's treatment or condition label: live attenuated yellow fever vaccine strain. The specimen comprised PBMCs, sampled roughly 47 days after the first yellow fever vaccination. The receptors originated from a man aged 18 to 30 who received the YFV17D yellow fever vaccine.

This clonotype has only a few counts. The V gene is TRBV4-3, the J gene TRBJ1-6; D is unclear. The CDR3 consists of 16 residues. V lost 1 base to trimming and J lost 8 bases, with 15 bases between them. Germline CDR1 is LGHNA and CDR2 is YSLEER. The CDR3 DNA is TGCGCCAGCAGCCAAGGGGGATGGGGTGCCGATTCACCCCTCCACTTT. Its translation: CASSQGGWGADSPLHF.

This clonotype was recorded many times. This rearrangement joins TRBV20-1 to TRBJ2-7; 7 positions agree with TRBD1. The V segment lost 6 bases and the J segment 6 bases; nucleotides outside the gene matches: 8. The germline V gene encodes CDR1 DFQATT and CDR2 SNEGSKA (reference sequence). CDR3 length: 12 residues. Here the CDR3 reads CSASLTGIEQYF. CDR3 nucleotide sequence: TGCAGTGCGAGTCTGACAGGGATCGAGCAGTACTTC.

The V and J genes are TRBV20-1 and TRBJ2-2; D might be TRBD2 (7 bases). CDR1 is DFQATT, CDR2 SNEGSKA, per germline (reference sequence). This CDR3 spans 14 amino acids. V was trimmed by 3 bases and J by 3 bases, leaving 11 bases between them. In DNA, the CDR3 is TGCAGTGCTAGTTGGGGGGGCGACACCGGGGAGCTGTTTTTT. It yields the protein CSASWGGDTGELFF.

This sequence joins TRBV5-1 and TRBJ2-2, with D unresolved. This CDR3 region has 15 residues. Trimming took 1 base from V and 3 from J, leaving 10 bases between them. Germline assignment: CDR1 SGHRS and CDR2 YFSETQ. This CDR3 is CASSLFRFYTGELFF. The CDR3 DNA reads as TGCGCCAGCAGCTTGTTCAGGTTTTACACCGGGGAGCTGTTTTTT.

The V and J genes are TRBV5-1 and TRBJ1-1; D may be TRBD1 (6 bases). Trimming cost V 4 bases and J 4 bases, with 14 bases left between them. CDR1 is SGHRS, CDR2 YFSETQ, per germline. CDR3 length equals 14 residues. Written as DNA, the CDR3 is TGCGCCAGCAGCGTTGCAGGGGTTGGCACTGAAGCTTTCTTT. Translating gives CASSVAGVGTEAFF.

The gene calls are TRBV7-9 and TRBJ2-3; unclear D gene. The V and J ends lost 5 bases and 2 bases respectively, with 8 bases between them. This CDR3 is built from 13 residues. Germline CDR1 and CDR2: SEHNR and FQNEAQ (reference sequence). The CDR3 spells CASSPVLTDTQYF. The CDR3 DNA reads TGTGCCAGCAGCCCAGTCCTCACAGATACGCAGTATTTT. Using reference TRBV7-9 and TRBJ2-3 for the parts outside the CDR3, the full variable domain is DTGVSQNPRHKITKRGQNVTFRCDPISEHNRLYWYRQTLGQGPEFLTYFQNEAQLEKSRLLSDRFSAERPKGSFSTLEIQRTEQGDSAMYLCASSPVLTDTQYFGPGTRLTVL.

This rearrangement joins TRBV19 to TRBJ2-2; D perhaps matches TRBD1 (5 bases). The CDR3 is 13 amino acids. The ends were cut back, 7 bases at V and 7 bases at J, with 13 bases in the middle. Germline loops: CDR1 LNHDA, CDR2 SQIVND (reference sequence). This CDR3 is CASKVQGHGELFF. CDR3 DNA: TGTGCCAGTAAGGTTCAGGGTCACGGGGAGCTGTTTTTT.

V and J are TRBV3-1 and TRBJ2-1; no firm D call. The CDR3 is 14 amino acids. Trimming removed 3 bases from V and 4 bases from J, with 10 bases in between. In germline, CDR1 is LGHDT, CDR2 YNNKEL (reference sequence). The CDR3 loop is CASSQRNTYNEQFF. The CDR3 region has the DNA TGTGCCAGCAGCCAGAGGAATACATACAATGAGCAGTTCTTC.

This chain links TRBV4-1 with TRBJ2-5; D gene ambiguous. The V gene lost 0 bases and the J gene lost 1 base, with 9 bases spanning the gap. The germline V gene has CDR1 MGHRA and CDR2 YSYEKL. CDR3 length equals 15 residues. The CDR3 sequence: CASSQDRAVQETQYF. CDR3 sequence (DNA): TGCGCCAGCAGCCAAGATCGGGCGGTCCAAGAGACCCAGTACTTC.

In its sample, this clonotype was seen many times. The chain joins TRBV28 to TRBJ2-7; the match to TRBD2 covers 7 bases. Germline V gives CDR1 MDHEN, CDR2 SYDVKM. There are 14 residues in the CDR3. Trimming at V came to 5 bases and at J to 2 bases, leaving 6 bases not matched to a gene. For the CDR3, the DNA is TGTGCCAGCAGTCAACCGACTAGCCCCTACGAGCAGTACGTC. Protein product: CASSQPTSPYEQYV.

Many counts were recorded for this clonotype. This CDR3 reads CASSVEGYGYTF. In nucleotides, the CDR3 is TGTGCCAGCAGCGTAGAGGGGTATGGCTACACCTTC. The chain has TRBV9 and TRBJ1-2, with D possibly TRBD1 on 5 matching bases. The CDR3 has 12 residues. Germline V gene data show CDR1 as SGDLS and CDR2 as YYNGEE. Trimming left V 0 bases short and J 5 bases short, with 5 bases between.

The genes are TRBV7-2 and TRBJ2-1; D tentatively fits TRBD1 or TRBD2 (5 bases each). The germline V gene encodes CDR1 SGHTA and CDR2 FQGNSA. The ends were cut back, 5 bases at V and 2 bases at J, with 10 bases in the middle. The CDR3 sequence is 14 residues long. The CDR3: CASSKVGPYNEQFF. CDR3 bases: TGTGCCAGCAGCAAAGTGGGACCCTACAATGAGCAGTTCTTC. The full variable domain, rest sourced from reference TRBV7-2 and TRBJ2-1, is GAGVSQSPSNKVTEKGKDVELRCDPISGHTALYWYRQSLGQGLEFLIYFQGNSAPDKSGLPSDRFSAERTGGSVSTLTIQRTQQEDSAVYLCASSKVGPYNEQFFGPGTRLTVL.

This clonotype was detected a few times. The rearrangement joins TRBV20-1 to TRBJ1-5, with a weak D call TRBD1 (5 bases). V lost 4 bases and J lost 4, with 17 bases in between. CDR1 is DFQATT, CDR2 SNEGSKA, per germline (reference sequence). This CDR3 spans 15 amino acids. The CDR3: CSAMSGPNSNQPQHF. CDR3 DNA: TGCAGTGCTATGTCAGGGCCCAACTCTAATCAGCCCCAGCATTTT.

This clonotype was counted only a few times. The chain uses TRBV4-3 and TRBJ2-5, with unresolved D. Trimming stripped 0 bases from V and 2 bases from J, with 10 bases between. Germline lookup yields CDR1 LGHNA and CDR2 YSLEER. The CDR3 is 15 amino acids. CDR3 sequence: CASSQDADSQETQYF. CDR3 nucleotides: TGCGCCAGCAGCCAAGATGCGGATTCGCAAGAGACCCAGTACTTC.

The chain couples TRBV19 to TRBJ2-5; TRBD1 matches at 10 bases. The germline V gene encodes CDR1 LNHDA and CDR2 SQIVND (reference sequence). V shed 8 bases and J 5 bases; nucleotides not matched to a gene: 8. The CDR3 is made up of 14 amino acids. The CDR3 spells CASHDRGRGETQYF. CDR3 nucleotides: TGTGCCAGTCACGACAGGGGGCGAGGGGAGACCCAGTACTTC.

This clonotype came up a few times. This chain joins TRBV12-3 or TRBV12-4 and TRBJ2-5, with D perhaps TRBD1 or TRBD2 (5 bases each). V lost 4 bases and J lost 7, with 13 bases in between. This CDR3 is built from 13 residues. The CDR3 DNA sequence: TGTGCCAGCAGTTCCCGAGGGGTTGGGACCCAGTACTTC. The encoded protein is CASSSRGVGTQYF.

This clonotype turned up a few times. The genes are TRBV18 and TRBJ1-1; D not certain. Trimming took off 3 bases at V and 5 bases at J, with 10 bases between the two ends. The CDR3 is made up of 13 amino acids. Germline lookup yields CDR1 KGHSH and CDR2 LQKENI. CDR3 in amino acids: CASSPRPETEAFF. The CDR3 region has the DNA TGTGCCAGCTCACCCCGCCCCGAGACTGAAGCTTTCTTT.

At least ten counts were recorded for this clonotype. CDR3 bases: TGCGCCAGCAGCCAAGAAACCCAGGGGACTGGGGCCAACGTCCTGACTTTC. Residues: CASSQETQGTGANVLTF. This chain links TRBV4-3 with TRBJ2-6, with D perhaps matching TRBD1 (6 bases). Germline V gene lookup returns CDR1 LGHNA and CDR2 YSLEER. This CDR3 region has 17 residues. The V end was cut by 0 bases, the J end by 2 bases, with 11 bases between.

This clonotype was observed a few times. The CDR3, as DNA: TGTGCCAGCAGCAACATTTTAGCGGTGATTGAGGGAGAAAACATTCAGTACTTC. Translating it yields CASSNILAVIEGENIQYF. The chain combines TRBV4-2 with TRBJ2-4, with D possibly matching TRBD2 (6 bases). Trimming removed 5 bases from V and 5 bases from J, with 25 bases in between. CDR3 size: 18 residues. Germline CDR1 and CDR2: LGHNA and YNFKEQ.